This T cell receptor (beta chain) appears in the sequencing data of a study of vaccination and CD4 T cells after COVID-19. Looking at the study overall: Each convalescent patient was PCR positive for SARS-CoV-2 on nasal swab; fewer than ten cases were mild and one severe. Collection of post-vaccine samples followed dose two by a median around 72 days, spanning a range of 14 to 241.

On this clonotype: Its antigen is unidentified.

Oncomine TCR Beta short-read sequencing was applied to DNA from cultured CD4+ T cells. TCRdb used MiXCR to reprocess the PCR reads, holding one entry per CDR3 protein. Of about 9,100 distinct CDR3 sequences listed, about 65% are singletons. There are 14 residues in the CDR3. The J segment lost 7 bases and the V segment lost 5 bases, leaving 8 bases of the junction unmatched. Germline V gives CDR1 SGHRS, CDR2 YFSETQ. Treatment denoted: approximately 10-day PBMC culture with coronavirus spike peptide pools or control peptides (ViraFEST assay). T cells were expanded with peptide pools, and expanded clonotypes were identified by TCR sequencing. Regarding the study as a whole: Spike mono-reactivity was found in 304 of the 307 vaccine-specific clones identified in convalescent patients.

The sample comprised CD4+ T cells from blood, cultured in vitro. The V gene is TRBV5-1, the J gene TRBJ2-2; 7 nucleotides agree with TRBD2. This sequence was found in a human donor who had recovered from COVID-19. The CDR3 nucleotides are TGCGCCAGCAGATTAAGCGGGACGGGCGGGGAGCTGTTTTTT. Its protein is CASRLSGTGGELFF.